This TCR beta chain was recovered during a study of shared clonotypes between healthy human individuals. The junction had 7 bases not matched to a gene; V was cut back by 5 bases and J by 7 bases. The CDR3 is made up of 13 amino acids. Germline V CDR1 and CDR2: SGHNT, YENEEA. Overall study results and limits: The researchers took only blood, and tissue repertoires probably look different. With a handful of donors compared, roughly 5% of naive CD4 clonotypes were shared.

The deep-level immunoSEQ assay was used. Assay: immunoSEQ multiplex PCR; the TCRdb copy retains only in-frame clones and omits some. The repertoire includes fewer than 1 million clones, about 96% of them detected once, and about 0.22% sits in the top ten. CD45RO negativity and positive selection for CCR7 defined naive CD8 cells, a population that excluded terminally differentiated effector memory CD45RA+ cells. Regarding this clone: Its antigen is currently unknown.

The chain employs TRBV11-3 and TRBJ2-7; 8 nucleotides line up with TRBD1. The TCR originated in a man aged 30-40 years in good health. What was sequenced was naive CD8+ T cells sorted from blood. As DNA, the CDR3 is TGTGCCAGCAGCCCGAGGACAGGGCTGGAGCAGTACTTC. It specifies CASSPRTGLEQYF.